This T cell receptor (beta chain) was found in a study of shared clonotypes between healthy human individuals. Overall study findings and caveats: Clonotype sharing among donors, it was expected, would be affected by sequencing depth.

The CDR3 spans 16 residues. Per the germline V gene, CDR1 is SGHRS and CDR2 is YFSETQ. Trimming removed 2 bases at V and 2 bases at J, with 16 bases between. Method: immunoSEQ multiplex PCR; TCRdb's copy keeps in-frame clones and lacks some. There are fewer than 600,000 clones in the sample; less than 85% occur only once, and around 13% lies in the top ten. This clone was detected a few times. Its target is not known. The clonotype was recovered from a woman aged 40 to 55 in good health. Some clones in this sample may be carry-over from other donors' samples. Input material: PBMCs. This chain joins TRBV5-1 and TRBJ2-5, with a possible D match to TRBD2 (6 bases). This CDR3 is CASSFLGRLEQETQYF. In DNA, the CDR3 is TGCGCCAGCAGCTTTTTAGGTCGACTAGAACAAGAGACCCAGTACTTC.